A selection of T cell receptor beta chains follows, all from one sample in a study of blood T cell repertoires in COVID-19. Profiling relied on immunoSEQ multiplex PCR, and the TCRdb table lists in-frame clones only, not all of them. The sample shows about 80,000 clones, about four fifths of them seen only once. The sequencing input was peripheral blood. The receptors derive from a human donor in a cohort sampled during active COVID-19. Each CDR3 is given with its conserved first and last residue. The D gene is left open where the match is weak. Not every row has a clone size; where given, it reads once, few, many or a size class.

cdr3_nt	cdr3_aa	clone_size	v_call	j_call	d_call
TGTGCCAGCAGTTCTCGACTGGTCGATCGGGAGACCCAGTACTTC	CASSSRLVDRETQYF	NA	TRBV28	TRBJ2-5	NA
TGTGCCAGTAGTGGGGGGGCGCCCAATCAGCCCCAGCATTTT	CASSGGAPNQPQHF	NA	TRBV19	TRBJ1-5	NA
TGTGCCAGCAGCGACAGGGTGAACACCGGGGAGCTGTTTTTT	CASSDRVNTGELFF	once	TRBV7-7	TRBJ2-2	TRBD1
TGTGCCAGCAGTGAAGGGGGGGGATTCTCAACTAATGAAAAACTGTTTTTT	CASSEGGGFSTNEKLFF	NA	TRBV6-1	TRBJ1-4	NA
TGTGCCAGCAGTCCCCGACGGGGGGAGCGGAACACCTTC	CASSPRRGERNTF	NA	TRBV6-5	TRBJ1-2	NA
TGTGCCAGTAGTAAAGCCAGGGGCAGTACTACCAGATACAATGAGCAGTTCTTC	CASSKARGSTTRYNEQFF	NA	TRBV19	TRBJ2-1	NA
TGTGCCAGCTCCCCAGGGGGCCGCGGCACTGAAGCTTTCTTT	CASSPGGRGTEAFF	few	TRBV25-1	TRBJ1-1	TRBD1
TGTGCCAGCAGTTTAGTCATGAACACTGAAGCTTTCTTT	CASSLVMNTEAFF	few	TRBV12-3/TRBV12-4	TRBJ1-1	NA
TGTGCCAGCAGCGCCCCACGGACTGAAGAGGGCACTGAAGCTTTCTTT	CASSAPRTEEGTEAFF	NA	TRBV9	TRBJ1-1	NA
TGTGCCAGCAGTCCTCCCCGGACTAGCGGGAAAAGCACAGATACGCAGTATTTT	CASSPPRTSGKSTDTQYF	NA	TRBV27	TRBJ2-3	TRBD2
TGTGCCAGCAGCCAGCTAGCGGGTAATCGAGAGACCCAGTACTTC	CASSQLAGNRETQYF	NA	TRBV7-9	TRBJ2-5	TRBD2
TGTGCTAGTGGCCCGCCCAGCCACAGGGTACAGGGCTCTGGGGCCAACGTCCTGACTTTC	CASGPPSHRVQGSGANVLTF	NA	TRBV12-5	TRBJ2-6	NA
TGTGCCAGTATAGGGGGACACACGAACACTGAAGCTTTCTTT	CASIGGHTNTEAFF	NA	TRBV19	TRBJ1-1	NA
TGTGCCAGCAGCCCTTCCCCTCGGACAGATGCAGATACGCAGTATTTT	CASSPSPRTDADTQYF	NA	TRBV9	TRBJ2-3	NA
TGTGCCACCAGCAGAGTTCCGGACAGGGGGCGGGAAAAACTGTTTTTT	CATSRVPDRGREKLFF	NA	TRBV15	TRBJ1-4	TRBD1
TGTGCCAGCAGCCTGCGGGGTAGCGGGGGGATGGTTCGGCAAGAGACCCAGTACTTC	CASSLRGSGGMVRQETQYF	NA	TRBV9	TRBJ2-5	TRBD2
TGTGCCAGCAGCTTCCCCGGGGCGGGAGAAGAGACCCAGTACTTC	CASSFPGAGEETQYF	NA	TRBV13	TRBJ2-5	TRBD2
TGTGCCAGCAGCCACAGGGGGAAGGGGATGAAACAAGAGACCCAGTACTTC	CASSHRGKGMKQETQYF	NA	TRBV5-6	TRBJ2-5	TRBD1
TGTGCCAGCAGTTACGACCGGGTGAACACTGAAGCTTTCTTT	CASSYDRVNTEAFF	few	TRBV6-5	TRBJ1-1	NA
TGTGCCAGTAGTTTTTTGGCGGGACTCCTCAACAATGAGCAGTTCTTC	CASSFLAGLLNNEQFF	NA	TRBV19	TRBJ2-1	NA
TGTGCCAGCAGTTTATTGGACAGGGGGCTGTACACCGGGGAGCTGTTTTTT	CASSLLDRGLYTGELFF	NA	TRBV28	TRBJ2-2	TRBD1
TGTGCCTACGGGGGGGCCGGGACAGATACGCAGTATTTT	CAYGGAGTDTQYF	once	TRBV10-3	TRBJ2-3	TRBD2
TGCGCCAGCAGCCAAGATCGGAGGACTAGGGACCAAAATGAGCAGTTCTTC	CASSQDRRTRDQNEQFF	once	TRBV4-1	TRBJ2-1	TRBD2
TGTGCCATCGGGGAGACTGGTACAGATACGCAGTATTTT	CAIGETGTDTQYF	NA	TRBV6-5	TRBJ2-3	NA
TGTGCCAGCAGTGTTAACAGGGGGAATTCACCCCTCCACTTT	CASSVNRGNSPLHF	NA	TRBV2	TRBJ1-6	TRBD1
TGTGCCATCAGTGGACAGGGAGGACTGTTAGGCTACACCTTC	CAISGQGGLLGYTF	NA	TRBV10-3	TRBJ1-2	TRBD1
TGTGCCAGCAGCGTACTCGACGGGTTCTCCTACGAGCAGTACTTC	CASSVLDGFSYEQYF	NA	TRBV9	TRBJ2-7	NA
TGTGCCAGCAGTCCCGACAGGACTAGCACAGATACGCAGTATTTT	CASSPDRTSTDTQYF	once	TRBV6-5	TRBJ2-3	NA
TGTGCCAGTAGTATCCGGGGGTCAATCAATGAGCAGTTCTTC	CASSIRGSINEQFF	NA	TRBV19	TRBJ2-1	NA
TGTGCCAGCAGTTACGGGGGACAGCCCTATGGCTACACCTTC	CASSYGGQPYGYTF	NA	TRBV6-5	TRBJ1-2	TRBD1
TGCGCCAGCACCCAGAGTGGTAGCGGGGTGGTCAATGAGCAGTTCTTC	CASTQSGSGVVNEQFF	NA	TRBV10-2	TRBJ2-1	TRBD2
TGTGCCAGCAGCCGACTAGCGGGAGGGCCCAACACCGGGGAGCTGTTTTTT	CASSRLAGGPNTGELFF	NA	TRBV21-1	TRBJ2-2	NA
TGTGCCAGCGCCCAGGGACTCCAGGAGACCCAGTACTTC	CASAQGLQETQYF	once	TRBV7-7	TRBJ2-5	NA
TGTGCCAGTAGCATAGGTGGCAGTCGAAATGAAAAACTGTTTTTT	CASSIGGSRNEKLFF	NA	TRBV19	TRBJ1-4	NA
TGTGCCAGCAGCTTAAGGGGAAGGGACGAGCAGTACTTC	CASSLRGRDEQYF	few	TRBV7-6	TRBJ2-7	NA
TGTGCCAGCAGCCTCATCCGGGCGACTAGAGACGGGGAGCTGTTTTTT	CASSLIRATRDGELFF	few	TRBV3-1/TRBV3-2	TRBJ2-2	NA
TGTGCCAGCAGCTTAGGGACTAGCAGGCTCAATGAGCAGTTCTTC	CASSLGTSRLNEQFF	NA	TRBV7-2	TRBJ2-1	TRBD2
TGTGCCAGCAGAAAAGACAGCTCTGAAGCTTTCTTT	CASRKDSSEAFF	once	TRBV2	TRBJ1-1	NA
TGTGCCAGCAGCGCCGTCGTATCGGGAGCCGAGCAGTTCTTC	CASSAVVSGAEQFF	NA	TRBV9	TRBJ2-1	NA
TGTGCCAGCAGTTACAGTAGGAGCGGGGTGGACAATGAGCAGTTCTTC	CASSYSRSGVDNEQFF	NA	TRBV6-2/TRBV6-3	TRBJ2-1	TRBD2
TGCGCCAGCAGCCTAGGACAGGGTAGGATCACTGAAGCTTTCTTT	CASSLGQGRITEAFF	NA	TRBV5-1	TRBJ1-1	TRBD1
TGTGCCAGCAGAATGACAGGGTCCCTTGGCTACACCTTC	CASRMTGSLGYTF	NA	TRBV28	TRBJ1-2	TRBD1
TGTGCCAGCAGGGCGTCCCTAGCGGGAGTTGGGTACGAGCAGTACTTC	CASRASLAGVGYEQYF	NA	TRBV5-4	TRBJ2-7	TRBD2
TGTGCCAGCAGTGCCAGGGGGCGGGGAGCTTTCTTT	CASSARGRGAFF	NA	TRBV28	TRBJ1-1	TRBD1
TGTGCCAGCAGTGAAGGACACTACAATGAGCAGTTCTTC	CASSEGHYNEQFF	NA	TRBV6-1	TRBJ2-1	NA
TGCGCCAGCAGCCCCGGGACAGGGTCTGAAAAACTGTTTTTT	CASSPGTGSEKLFF	NA	TRBV5-1	TRBJ1-4	TRBD1
TGTGCCAGCAGCCGCTCTGGGGGGATCATGAACACTGAAGCTTTCTTT	CASSRSGGIMNTEAFF	NA	TRBV14	TRBJ1-1	NA
TGTGCCAGCAGCTTTTCTCAGGGGAAGAATTCACCCCTCCACTTT	CASSFSQGKNSPLHF	NA	TRBV11-2	TRBJ1-6	NA
TGTGCCAGCAGTTCGACAGGGCTGGCTGGAAACACCATATATTTT	CASSSTGLAGNTIYF	NA	TRBV27	TRBJ1-3	TRBD1
TGCGCCAGCAGCCAAGGTGCTAGCGGGATCTCCTACGAGCAGTACTTC	CASSQGASGISYEQYF	NA	TRBV4-1	TRBJ2-7	TRBD2